Listed below are T cell receptor beta chains from one sample, sequenced in a study of T cell repertoires and leukemia-associated antigens. TCRdb processed the 5' RACE reads anew with MiXCR; each CDR3 protein has one entry. Among around 14,000 distinct CDR3 sequences listed, over 30% were seen once. Antigens of these TCRs are unknown. Sequenced input: CD3+ T cells sorted from blood and cultured. Receptors were obtained from a female donor in good health. Both conserved end residues are trimmed from each CDR3. Fields, in order: J gene, D gene, V gene, CDR3 protein. The D gene is left open where the match is weak.

J gene: TRBJ1-1
D gene: -
V gene: TRBV2
CDR3 protein: ASIPGTILNTEAF

J gene: TRBJ1-1
D gene: -
V gene: TRBV5-1
CDR3 protein: ASSLPVGRTEAF

J gene: TRBJ2-4
D gene: TRBD2
V gene: TRBV11-2
CDR3 protein: ASSLALAAVAKNIQY

J gene: TRBJ2-3
D gene: -
V gene: TRBV6-2/TRBV6-3
CDR3 protein: ASTAGTADTQY

J gene: TRBJ2-5
D gene: TRBD2
V gene: TRBV5-1
CDR3 protein: ASSLLIGLAGDLGYQETQY

J gene: TRBJ2-1
D gene: TRBD2
V gene: TRBV4-3
CDR3 protein: ASSQDNLAGDEQF

J gene: TRBJ2-2
D gene: -
V gene: TRBV12-3/TRBV12-4
CDR3 protein: ASSLALRDPGELF

J gene: TRBJ1-5
D gene: TRBD1
V gene: TRBV6-1
CDR3 protein: ASSEETGIGNQPQH

J gene: TRBJ2-2
D gene: TRBD2
V gene: TRBV20-1
CDR3 protein: SARDGTSVTGELF

J gene: TRBJ2-2
D gene: -
V gene: TRBV5-1
CDR3 protein: ASSKGPRTNTGELF

J gene: TRBJ1-4
D gene: -
V gene: TRBV12-3/TRBV12-4
CDR3 protein: ASNRVANEKLF

J gene: TRBJ2-1
D gene: TRBD1
V gene: TRBV3-1
CDR3 protein: ASSQRTGVRNEQF

J gene: TRBJ2-3
D gene: TRBD2
V gene: TRBV20-1
CDR3 protein: SARGLAGEYTQY

J gene: TRBJ2-3
D gene: -
V gene: TRBV11-3
CDR3 protein: ASSSQGGDTQY

J gene: TRBJ2-1
D gene: -
V gene: TRBV4-1
CDR3 protein: ASSQDLLETYNEQF

J gene: TRBJ2-1
D gene: -
V gene: TRBV7-2
CDR3 protein: ASSFSTLNEQF

J gene: TRBJ2-1
D gene: TRBD2
V gene: TRBV28
CDR3 protein: ASSSGLYDNEQF

J gene: TRBJ1-6
D gene: -
V gene: TRBV9
CDR3 protein: ASGSNSPLH

J gene: TRBJ1-2
D gene: -
V gene: TRBV7-2
CDR3 protein: ASSFRGYGYT

J gene: TRBJ2-3
D gene: -
V gene: TRBV9
CDR3 protein: ASSPRSLVSTDTQY

J gene: TRBJ2-2
D gene: TRBD2
V gene: TRBV10-3
CDR3 protein: AISATSGRAESGELF

J gene: TRBJ2-3
D gene: -
V gene: TRBV2
CDR3 protein: ASSEEGNTQY

J gene: TRBJ2-5
D gene: -
V gene: TRBV20-1
CDR3 protein: SASSPPRDSATQY

J gene: TRBJ2-3
D gene: TRBD2
V gene: TRBV5-1
CDR3 protein: ASSLGLAGLDTQY

J gene: TRBJ1-1
D gene: -
V gene: TRBV29-1
CDR3 protein: SAGRGRGTEAS

J gene: TRBJ2-4
D gene: -
V gene: TRBV29-1
CDR3 protein: SVAGAAKNIQY

J gene: TRBJ2-2
D gene: -
V gene: TRBV7-3
CDR3 protein: ASSPTGYTGELF

J gene: TRBJ2-1
D gene: TRBD2
V gene: TRBV12-3/TRBV12-4
CDR3 protein: ASSGSLAGQTGGVYNEQF

J gene: TRBJ2-2
D gene: TRBD1
V gene: TRBV15
CDR3 protein: ATRGQVNTGELF

J gene: TRBJ2-5
D gene: TRBD2
V gene: TRBV20-1
CDR3 protein: SASGTSGIRETQY

J gene: TRBJ2-3
D gene: -
V gene: TRBV29-1
CDR3 protein: SGGVGSVSDTQY

J gene: TRBJ2-2
D gene: -
V gene: TRBV6-1
CDR3 protein: ASISGITLTVSPNTGELF

J gene: TRBJ1-1
D gene: -
V gene: TRBV9
CDR3 protein: ASSSGGRSEAF

J gene: TRBJ1-6
D gene: -
V gene: TRBV4-1
CDR3 protein: VGSPPYSPLH

J gene: TRBJ2-1
D gene: -
V gene: TRBV20-1
CDR3 protein: SARDEGGGHYNEQF

J gene: TRBJ1-6
D gene: TRBD1
V gene: TRBV5-1
CDR3 protein: ASSWDREYSPLH

J gene: TRBJ2-7
D gene: -
V gene: TRBV5-1
CDR3 protein: ASSPIGTAYEQY

J gene: TRBJ2-5
D gene: TRBD2
V gene: TRBV10-3
CDR3 protein: AIRMGGEETQY

J gene: TRBJ2-7
D gene: TRBD2
V gene: TRBV12-3/TRBV12-4
CDR3 protein: ASSPSLAGVYEQY

J gene: TRBJ2-1
D gene: -
V gene: TRBV18
CDR3 protein: ASSPPRGMSYDEQF

J gene: TRBJ2-1
D gene: -
V gene: TRBV6-2/TRBV6-3
CDR3 protein: ASSRRESGVEQF

J gene: TRBJ2-7
D gene: TRBD1
V gene: TRBV9
CDR3 protein: ASSVSPGTGDELY

J gene: TRBJ2-3
D gene: TRBD2
V gene: TRBV7-3
CDR3 protein: ASSLTTSGRGSDTQY

J gene: TRBJ1-2
D gene: -
V gene: TRBV7-9
CDR3 protein: VSSPTGPIARGYT

J gene: TRBJ2-3
D gene: TRBD2
V gene: TRBV20-1
CDR3 protein: SARAVLATDTQY

J gene: TRBJ2-7
D gene: TRBD2
V gene: TRBV3-1
CDR3 protein: ASSQRLAGAQHYEQY

J gene: TRBJ2-5
D gene: -
V gene: TRBV6-5
CDR3 protein: ASSSRTPPVGAQY

J gene: TRBJ1-2
D gene: -
V gene: TRBV29-1
CDR3 protein: SVGQVGGCT

J gene: TRBJ2-5
D gene: -
V gene: TRBV2
CDR3 protein: ASREWLARGGETQY

J gene: TRBJ2-3
D gene: TRBD2
V gene: TRBV7-2
CDR3 protein: ASSPRSGSWTDTQY

J gene: TRBJ2-5
D gene: -
V gene: TRBV5-1
CDR3 protein: ASEEKETQY

J gene: TRBJ2-2
D gene: TRBD2
V gene: TRBV7-9
CDR3 protein: ASSYWREETGELF

J gene: TRBJ1-3
D gene: -
V gene: TRBV11-1
CDR3 protein: ASSPAPESSGNTIY

J gene: TRBJ2-1
D gene: TRBD2
V gene: TRBV5-1
CDR3 protein: ASSPQYLAGGVNEQF

J gene: TRBJ2-3
D gene: -
V gene: TRBV4-1
CDR3 protein: ASSQVGWGRDTQY

J gene: TRBJ2-1
D gene: TRBD2
V gene: TRBV20-1
CDR3 protein: SARDRAGAVGTYNEQF

J gene: TRBJ2-1
D gene: TRBD1
V gene: TRBV24-1
CDR3 protein: ATSDYGDRGEGEQF

J gene: TRBJ2-1
D gene: -
V gene: TRBV29-1
CDR3 protein: SVAVLEEQF

J gene: TRBJ2-2
D gene: -
V gene: TRBV20-1
CDR3 protein: STRTRGSTGELF

J gene: TRBJ2-7
D gene: -
V gene: TRBV13
CDR3 protein: AGSPQHAERY